Listed below are T cell receptor beta chains from one sample, sequenced in a study of OX40 agonist ivuxolimab in advanced cancers. The table came from immunoSEQ multiplex PCR; TCRdb's copy has only in-frame clones and leaves some out. Of around 60,000 clones in the sample, 75% to 95% were seen once. The input for sequencing was CD4+ or CD8+ T cells sorted from blood, taken in a trial of the OX40 agonist ivuxolimab. The source is an adult with an advanced solid tumor such as melanoma, head and neck, liver or kidney cancer. Each CDR3 is given with its conserved first and last residue. D genes are given only for firm matches. Only some rows state a clone size, as once, few, many or a class for expanded clones.

J	V	size	D	DNA	CDR3
TRBJ2-1	TRBV5-1	.	.	TGCGCCAGCAGCTTGACGGGAGACTCCTACAATGAGCAGTTCTTC	CASSLTGDSYNEQFF
TRBJ1-1	TRBV30	.	.	TGTGCCTGGATTGCCAGCCTGAACACTGAAGCTTTCTTT	CAWIASLNTEAFF
TRBJ2-5	TRBV7-9	once	TRBD2	TGTGCCAGCAGCAAAGGAGCTAGCGGGATAGGGGAGACCCAGTACTTC	CASSKGASGIGETQYF
TRBJ1-4	TRBV19	.	TRBD1	TGTGCCAGTAGACTGACAGGGGTTAATGAAAAACTGTTTTTT	CASRLTGVNEKLFF
TRBJ2-5	TRBV30	once	.	TGTGGCGCAGTTGGGAATGGAGAGACCCAGTACTTC	CGAVGNGETQYF
TRBJ2-7	TRBV6-5	.	TRBD2	TGTGCCAGCAGCCGGTCCGGGGGGGGCTTTGACGAGCAGTACTTC	CASSRSGGGFDEQYF
TRBJ2-1	TRBV10-3	.	TRBD2	TGTGCCATCAGTCCCTTGGGACTAGCGGGAGTAGGAGGGAACAATGAGCAGTTCTTC	CAISPLGLAGVGGNNEQFF
TRBJ1-1	TRBV5-1	once	TRBD1	TGCGCCAGCAGCTTGGTGCCAGGGGGTTTGGCCACTGAAGCTTTCTTT	CASSLVPGGLATEAFF
TRBJ2-7	TRBV5-8	.	TRBD1	TGTGCCAGCAGCTCAGACAGGGGGCTCTACGAGCAGTACTTC	CASSSDRGLYEQYF
TRBJ2-1	TRBV4-3	.	TRBD2	TGCGCCAGCAGCCGACATAACGGACTAGCGGGGAACTACAATGAGCAGTTCTTC	CASSRHNGLAGNYNEQFF
TRBJ2-1	TRBV30	.	TRBD2	TGTGCCTGGAGTGTACGGGCTAGCGGGGTGAATCCCTTACGCAATGAGCAGTTCTTC	CAWSVRASGVNPLRNEQFF
TRBJ1-2	TRBV5-6	once	.	TGTGCCAGCAGCTTGGGCGGGGTTCGAAACTATGGCTACACCTTC	CASSLGGVRNYGYTF
TRBJ2-7	TRBV7-7	.	TRBD1	TGTGCCAGCAGCCCCGGACAGGGGGACGAGCAGTACTTC	CASSPGQGDEQYF
TRBJ2-7	TRBV5-1	.	TRBD2	TGCGCCAGCAGCTTTACAATAGCGGGAGAAGGGTACGAGCAGTACTTC	CASSFTIAGEGYEQYF
TRBJ1-3	TRBV30	.	.	TGTGCCTGGAGTAAGGAAACCTCTGGAAACACCATATATTTT	CAWSKETSGNTIYF
TRBJ1-3	TRBV15	once	TRBD1	TGTGCCACCAGCAGAGATCCGACAGGGCTAGACACCATATATTTT	CATSRDPTGLDTIYF
TRBJ2-2	TRBV18	.	.	TGTGCCAGCTCAATGGTGGGAGGCCTGAACACCGGGGAGCTGTTTTTT	CASSMVGGLNTGELFF
TRBJ2-3	TRBV29-1	.	TRBD2	TGCAGCGTCCGTAGCGGGGGGGGCACAGATACGCAGTATTTT	CSVRSGGGTDTQYF
TRBJ2-2	TRBV19	.	TRBD2	TGTGCCAGTAGTACCGGGACTAGCAGTCTCGGGGAGCTGTTTTTT	CASSTGTSSLGELFF
TRBJ1-2	TRBV9	few	TRBD1	TGTGCCAGCAGCGTAGACCCTGACAGGGGGCATTATGGCTACACCTTC	CASSVDPDRGHYGYTF
TRBJ2-7	TRBV11-2	once	.	TGTGCCAGCGAGGACAGCGGGCGCTACGAGCAGTACTTC	CASEDSGRYEQYF
TRBJ2-4	TRBV5-4	.	.	TGTGCCAGCAGCTTGGCAGGGATGATTGGAAACATTCAGTACTTC	CASSLAGMIGNIQYF
TRBJ2-1	TRBV4-1	.	TRBD1	TGCGCCAGCAGCTCAGAGGACAGGGACGTGAATGAGCAGTTCTTC	CASSSEDRDVNEQFF